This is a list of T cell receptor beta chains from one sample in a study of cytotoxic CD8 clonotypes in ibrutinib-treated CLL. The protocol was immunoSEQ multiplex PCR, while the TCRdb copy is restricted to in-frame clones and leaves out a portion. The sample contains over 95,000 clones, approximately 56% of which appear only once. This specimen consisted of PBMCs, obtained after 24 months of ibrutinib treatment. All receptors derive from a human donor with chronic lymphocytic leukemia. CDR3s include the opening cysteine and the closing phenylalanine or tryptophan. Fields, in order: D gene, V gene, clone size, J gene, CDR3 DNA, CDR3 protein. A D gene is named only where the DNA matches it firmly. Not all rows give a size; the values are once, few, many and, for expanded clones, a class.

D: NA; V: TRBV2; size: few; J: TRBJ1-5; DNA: TGTGCCAGCCGAGGGGGGGTACCGGGTCAGCCCCAGCATTTT; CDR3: CASRGGVPGQPQHF
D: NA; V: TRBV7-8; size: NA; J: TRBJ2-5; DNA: TGTGCCAGCAGCTTACGACTAGTCCCGGGAGAGACCCAGTACTTC; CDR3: CASSLRLVPGETQYF
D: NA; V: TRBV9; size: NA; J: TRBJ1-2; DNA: TGTGCCAGCAGCGAGAGACAGGCGTTTAGTTATGGCTACACCTTC; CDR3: CASSERQAFSYGYTF
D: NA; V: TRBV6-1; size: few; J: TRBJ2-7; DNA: TGTGCCAGCAGTTTGAGGGGCCCTACGTACGAGCAGTACTTC; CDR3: CASSLRGPTYEQYF
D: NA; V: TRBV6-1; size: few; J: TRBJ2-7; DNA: TGTGCCAGCAGCTGGGGCGAGGGTGGCGAGCAGTACTTC; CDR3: CASSWGEGGEQYF
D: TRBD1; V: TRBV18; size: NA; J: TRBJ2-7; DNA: TGTGCCAGCTCCCCCGGGACAGGGGTCATCGAGCAGTACTTC; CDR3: CASSPGTGVIEQYF
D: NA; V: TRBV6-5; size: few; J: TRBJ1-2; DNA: TGTGCCAGCAGTTACGCCGCGGATTTGGGTGGCTACACCTTC; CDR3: CASSYAADLGGYTF
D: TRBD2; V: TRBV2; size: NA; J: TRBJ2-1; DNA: TGTGCCACCCAACGGAGCGGGGGCTCCTACAATGAGCAGTTCTTC; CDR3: CATQRSGGSYNEQFF
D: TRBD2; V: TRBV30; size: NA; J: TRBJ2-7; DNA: TGTGCCGCAGAAGGACTAGCGGGCTACGAGCAGTACTTC; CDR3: CAAEGLAGYEQYF
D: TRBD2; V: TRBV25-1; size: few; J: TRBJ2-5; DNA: TGTGCCAGCAGTGAATGGGGCGGGGGGGAGACCCAGTACTTC; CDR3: CASSEWGGGETQYF
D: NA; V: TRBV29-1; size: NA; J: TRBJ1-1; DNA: TGCAGCGTAGCAACAGGGAGGACCGCTGAAGCTTTCTTT; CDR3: CSVATGRTAEAFF
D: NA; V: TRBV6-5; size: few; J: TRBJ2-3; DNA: TGTGCCAGCAGTTACCAGGGGCCCAGAACAGATACGCAGTATTTT; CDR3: CASSYQGPRTDTQYF
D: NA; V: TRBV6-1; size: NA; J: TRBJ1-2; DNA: TGTGCCAGCAGTCTCGTTGGACGGGGGCGGTCTGGCTACACCTTC; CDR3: CASSLVGRGRSGYTF
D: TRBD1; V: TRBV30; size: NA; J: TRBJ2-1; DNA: TGTGCCTGGAGCGGACTACCGGGACAGGGGGTCGATGAGCAGTTCTTC; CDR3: CAWSGLPGQGVDEQFF
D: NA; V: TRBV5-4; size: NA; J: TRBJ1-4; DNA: TGTGCCAGCAGCTTGGGGCCGACAGCAGTTAATGAAAAACTGTTTTTT; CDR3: CASSLGPTAVNEKLFF
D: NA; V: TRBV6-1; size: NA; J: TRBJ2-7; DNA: TGTGCCAGCAGTGCTGCGGTGGGCTACGAGCAGTACTTC; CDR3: CASSAAVGYEQYF
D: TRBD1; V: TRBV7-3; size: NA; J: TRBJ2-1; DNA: TGTGCCAGCAGCCGACAGGGGGCCCCCTACAATGAGCAGTTCTTC; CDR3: CASSRQGAPYNEQFF
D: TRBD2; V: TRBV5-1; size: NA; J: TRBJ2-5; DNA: TGCGCCAGCAGCTCGGGACTAGCGGGGAGGGAGACCCAGTACTTC; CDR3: CASSSGLAGRETQYF
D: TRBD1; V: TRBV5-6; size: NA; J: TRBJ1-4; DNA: TGTGCCAGCAGCTTGGTGGACAGGGACAATGAAAAACTGTTTTTT; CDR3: CASSLVDRDNEKLFF
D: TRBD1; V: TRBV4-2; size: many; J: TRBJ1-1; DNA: TGTGCCAGCAGCACAGGGGGGACTGAAGCTTTCTTT; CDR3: CASSTGGTEAFF
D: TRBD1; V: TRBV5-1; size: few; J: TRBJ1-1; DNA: TGCGCCAGCAGACCCGGGACAGGGGGATTCCGACGCCTTGAAGCTTTCTTT; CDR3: CASRPGTGGFRRLEAFF
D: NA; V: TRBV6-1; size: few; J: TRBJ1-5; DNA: TGTGCCAGCATTCGGTTACCTAATAGCAATCAGCCCCAGCATTTT; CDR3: CASIRLPNSNQPQHF
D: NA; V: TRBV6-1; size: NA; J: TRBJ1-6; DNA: TGTGCCAGCAGTCAGATCGTAGGGGGGGGTTCACCCCTCCACTTT; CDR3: CASSQIVGGGSPLHF
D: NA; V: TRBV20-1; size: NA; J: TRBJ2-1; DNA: TGCAGTGGGGCGGGTTACAATGAGCAGTTCTTC; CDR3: CSGAGYNEQFF
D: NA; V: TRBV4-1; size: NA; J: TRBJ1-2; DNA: TGCGCCAGCAGCCAGTCGGGACTGTCGCCCTATGGCTACACCTTC; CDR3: CASSQSGLSPYGYTF
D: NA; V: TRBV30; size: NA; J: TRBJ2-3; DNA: TGTGCCTGGACATGGTCCGGAGATACGCAGTATTTT; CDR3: CAWTWSGDTQYF
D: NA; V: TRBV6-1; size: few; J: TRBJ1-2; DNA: TGTGCCAGCAGTATCATCGTTGACTATGGCTACACCTTC; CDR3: CASSIIVDYGYTF
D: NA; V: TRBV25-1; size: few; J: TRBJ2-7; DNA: TGTGCCAGCAGTTGGACAAACTCCTACGAGCAGTACTTC; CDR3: CASSWTNSYEQYF
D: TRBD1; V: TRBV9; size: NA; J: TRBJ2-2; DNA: TGTGCCAGCAGCGTCCGACAGGGGGGAACCGGGGAGCTGTTTTTT; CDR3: CASSVRQGGTGELFF
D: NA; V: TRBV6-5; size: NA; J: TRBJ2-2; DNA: TGTGCCAGCAGTTTGTTCCAGGGGATGGCCGGGGAGCTGTTTTTT; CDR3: CASSLFQGMAGELFF
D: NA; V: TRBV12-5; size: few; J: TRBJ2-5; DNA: TGTGCTAGTGGCACCCCCTTCTCGGAGACCCAGTACTTC; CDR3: CASGTPFSETQYF
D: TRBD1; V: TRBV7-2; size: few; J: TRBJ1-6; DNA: TGTGCCAGCAGCCCTAGGGCGACAGGGGACGCTTCACCCCTCCACTTT; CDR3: CASSPRATGDASPLHF